This TCR beta chain was retrieved from a study of cytomegalovirus exposure and HLA in healthy donors. Study-level results: Highest at DRB1 and lowest at HLA-C, TCR association rates differed among HLA loci in a later analysis.

PCR was performed using 60 Vbeta and 13 Jbeta primers. In the authors' methods: There were 80 million or so unique TCR beta chains by a later count, and approximately 11 million of them were shared. This table comes from immunoSEQ multiplex PCR, and its TCRdb copy is limited to in-frame clones, with some not included. That table furnishes V, J and clone size, whereas the DNA furnished D and trimming. The sample consists of roughly 200,000 clones, more than 75% of them appearing once. Each of the donors was a healthy bone marrow donor. A word on this clone: Its antigen is still unknown.

The CDR3 has 15 amino acids. Germline-derived CDR1 and CDR2 are SGHNT and YYREEE (reference sequence). The ends lost 1 base at V and 5 bases at J; junction bases unmatched: 5. The TCR sequence derives from a man between 25 and 39 years old in good health and CMV-seronegative. This rearrangement joins TRBV5-4 to TRBJ2-3; 9 bases fit TRBD2. The specimen was PBMCs. For the CDR3, the DNA is TGTGCCAGCAGCTTGCGGCGGGAGGGCCAAGATACGCAGTATTTT. Protein: CASSLRREGQDTQYF. Full variable domain (outside the CDR3, taken from reference TRBV5-4 and TRBJ2-3): ETGVTQSPTHLIKTRGQQVTLRCSSQSGHNTVSWYQQALGQGPQFIFQYYREEENGRGNFPPRFSGLQFPNYSSELNVNALELDDSALYLCASSLRREGQDTQYFGPGTRLTVL.